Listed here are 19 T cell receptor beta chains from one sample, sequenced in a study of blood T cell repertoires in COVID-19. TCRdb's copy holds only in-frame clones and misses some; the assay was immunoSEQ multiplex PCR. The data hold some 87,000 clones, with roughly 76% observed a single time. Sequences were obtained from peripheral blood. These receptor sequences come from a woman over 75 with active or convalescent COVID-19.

CDR3 protein: CASSIRSSSYNEQFF. CDR3 bases: TGTGCCAGCAGCATCAGGTCAAGCTCCTACAATGAGCAGTTCTTC. The chain has TRBV7-2 and TRBJ2-1; D ambiguous. V was shortened by 5 bases and J by 0 bases, with 11 bases between the two germline ends. This CDR3 has 15 amino acids. The germline CDR1 and CDR2 sequences are SGHTA and FQGNSA. Filled out from reference TRBV7-2 and TRBJ2-1, the complete variable domain reads GAGVSQSPSNKVTEKGKDVELRCDPISGHTALYWYRQSLGQGLEFLIYFQGNSAPDKSGLPSDRFSAERTGGSVSTLTIQRTQQEDSAVYLCASSIRSSSYNEQFFGPGTRLTVL.

CDR3 amino acids: CASNAPGQGYEKLFF. CDR3 in DNA: TGTGCCAGCAACGCACCGGGACAGGGGTATGAAAAACTGTTTTTT. This rearrangement joins TRBV6-5 to TRBJ1-4; 10 nucleotides line up with TRBD1. The CDR3 runs 15 residues. The V gene end was trimmed by 7 bases and the J gene end by 6 bases; junction bases not matched to a gene: 8. CDR1 is MNHEY, CDR2 SVGAGI, per germline.

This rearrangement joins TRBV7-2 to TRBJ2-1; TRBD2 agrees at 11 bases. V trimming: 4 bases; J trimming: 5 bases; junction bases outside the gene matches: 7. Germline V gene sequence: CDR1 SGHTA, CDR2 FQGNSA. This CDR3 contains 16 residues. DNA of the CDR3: TGTGCCAGCAGCTCCAGGCTAGCGGGGGGAAACAATGAGCAGTTCTTC. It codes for CASSSRLAGGNNEQFF.

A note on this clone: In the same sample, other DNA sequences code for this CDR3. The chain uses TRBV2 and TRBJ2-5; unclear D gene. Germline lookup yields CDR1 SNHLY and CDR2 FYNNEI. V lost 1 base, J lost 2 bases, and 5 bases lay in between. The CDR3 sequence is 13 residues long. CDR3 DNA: TGTGCCAGCAGTGAAGACAGTCAAGAGACCCAGTACTTC. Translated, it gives CASSEDSQETQYF.

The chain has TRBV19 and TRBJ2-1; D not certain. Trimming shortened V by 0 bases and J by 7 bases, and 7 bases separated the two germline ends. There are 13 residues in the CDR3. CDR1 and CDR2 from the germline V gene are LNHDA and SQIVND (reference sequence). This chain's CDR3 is CASSIDLSNEQFF. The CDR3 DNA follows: TGTGCCAGTAGTATAGACCTTTCGAATGAGCAGTTCTTC.

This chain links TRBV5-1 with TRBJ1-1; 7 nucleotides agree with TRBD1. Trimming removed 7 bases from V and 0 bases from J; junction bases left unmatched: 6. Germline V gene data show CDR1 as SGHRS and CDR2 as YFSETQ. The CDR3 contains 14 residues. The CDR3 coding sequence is TGCGCCAGCCGCAAGGACAGGCTGAACACTGAAGCTTTCTTT. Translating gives CASRKDRLNTEAFF.

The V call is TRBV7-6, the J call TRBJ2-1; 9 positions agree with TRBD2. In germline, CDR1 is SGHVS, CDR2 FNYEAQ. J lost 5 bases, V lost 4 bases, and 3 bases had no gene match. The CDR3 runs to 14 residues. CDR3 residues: CASSWTSADNEQFF. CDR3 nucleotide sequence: TGTGCCAGCAGCTGGACTAGCGCTGACAATGAGCAGTTCTTC.

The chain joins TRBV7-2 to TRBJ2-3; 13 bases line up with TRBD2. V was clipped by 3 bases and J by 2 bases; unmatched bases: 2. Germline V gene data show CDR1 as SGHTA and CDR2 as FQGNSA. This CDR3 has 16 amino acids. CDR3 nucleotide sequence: TGTGCCAGCAGCTTGGGACTAGCGGGGACCACAGATACGCAGTATTTT. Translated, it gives CASSLGLAGTTDTQYF.

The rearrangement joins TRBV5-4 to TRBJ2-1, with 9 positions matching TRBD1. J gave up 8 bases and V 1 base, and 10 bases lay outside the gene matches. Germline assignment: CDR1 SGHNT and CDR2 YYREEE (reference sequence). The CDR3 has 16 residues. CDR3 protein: CASSLPGQGIIDEQFF. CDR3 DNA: TGTGCCAGCAGCTTGCCGGGACAGGGAATTATAGATGAGCAGTTCTTC.

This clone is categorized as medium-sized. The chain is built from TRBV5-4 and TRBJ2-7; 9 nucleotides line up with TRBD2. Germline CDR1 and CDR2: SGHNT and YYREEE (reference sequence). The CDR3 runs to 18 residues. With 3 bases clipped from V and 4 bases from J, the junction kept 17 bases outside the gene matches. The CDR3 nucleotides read TGTGCCAGCAGCTCTAAGGGAGCGGGGGGTGGATCTGCGTACGAGCAGTACTTC. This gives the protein CASSSKGAGGGSAYEQYF.

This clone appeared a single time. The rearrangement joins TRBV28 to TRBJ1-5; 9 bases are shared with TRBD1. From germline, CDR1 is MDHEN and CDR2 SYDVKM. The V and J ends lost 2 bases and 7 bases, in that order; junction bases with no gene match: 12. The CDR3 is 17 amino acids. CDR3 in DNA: TGTGCCAGCAGTTTACGCCGGACAGGGGCCAGCAGACAGCCCCAGCATTTT. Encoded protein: CASSLRRTGASRQPQHF.

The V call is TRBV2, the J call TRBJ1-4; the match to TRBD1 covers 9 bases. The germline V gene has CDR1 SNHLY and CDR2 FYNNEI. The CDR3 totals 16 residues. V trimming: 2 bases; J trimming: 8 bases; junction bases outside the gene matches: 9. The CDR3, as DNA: TGTGCCAGCAGTGAAATGGAACAGGGGGCGGGCGAAAAACTGTTTTTT. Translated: CASSEMEQGAGEKLFF.

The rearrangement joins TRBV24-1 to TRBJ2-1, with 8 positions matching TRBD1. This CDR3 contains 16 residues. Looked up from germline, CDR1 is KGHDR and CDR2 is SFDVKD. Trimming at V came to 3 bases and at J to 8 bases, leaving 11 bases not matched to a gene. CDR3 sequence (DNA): TGTGCCACCAGTGATCCAGACAGGGGAAGTAGGGATGAGCAGTTCTTC. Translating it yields CATSDPDRGSRDEQFF.

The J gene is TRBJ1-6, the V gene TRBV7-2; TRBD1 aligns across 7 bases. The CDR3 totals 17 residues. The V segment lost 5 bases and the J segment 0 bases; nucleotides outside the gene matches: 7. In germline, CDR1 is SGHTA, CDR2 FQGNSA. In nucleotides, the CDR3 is TGTGCCAGCAGCCGTACAGGGGCGAGCTCCTATAATTCACCCCTCCACTTT. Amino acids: CASSRTGASSYNSPLHF.

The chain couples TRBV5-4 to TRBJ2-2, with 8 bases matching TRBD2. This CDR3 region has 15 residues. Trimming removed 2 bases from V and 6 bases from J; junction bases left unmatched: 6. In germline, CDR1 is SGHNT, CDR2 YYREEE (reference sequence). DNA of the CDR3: TGTGCCAGCAGCTTTGCGGGGGGCGCCGCCGGGGAGCTGTTTTTT. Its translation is CASSFAGGAAGELFF.

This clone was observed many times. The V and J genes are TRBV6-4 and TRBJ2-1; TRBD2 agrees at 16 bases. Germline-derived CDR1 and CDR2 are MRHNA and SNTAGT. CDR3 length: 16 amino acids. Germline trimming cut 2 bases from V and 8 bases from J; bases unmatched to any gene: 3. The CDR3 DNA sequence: TGTGCCAGCAGTGACGGGACTAGCGGGGGGGCCGATGAGCAGTTCTTC. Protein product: CASSDGTSGGADEQFF.

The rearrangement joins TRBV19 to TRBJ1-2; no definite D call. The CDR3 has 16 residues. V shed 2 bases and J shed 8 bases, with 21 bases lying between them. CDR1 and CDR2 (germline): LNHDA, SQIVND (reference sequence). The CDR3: CASSISNTLILNGYTF. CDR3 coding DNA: TGTGCCAGTAGTATATCCAACACCCTCATCCTTAACGGCTACACCTTC.

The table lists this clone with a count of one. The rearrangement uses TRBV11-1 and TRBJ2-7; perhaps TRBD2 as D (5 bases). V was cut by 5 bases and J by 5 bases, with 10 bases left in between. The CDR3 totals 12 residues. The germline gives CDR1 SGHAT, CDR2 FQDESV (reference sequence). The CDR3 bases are TGTGCCAGCAGCCCGGGGTACAACGAGCAGTACTTC. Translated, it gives CASSPGYNEQYF.

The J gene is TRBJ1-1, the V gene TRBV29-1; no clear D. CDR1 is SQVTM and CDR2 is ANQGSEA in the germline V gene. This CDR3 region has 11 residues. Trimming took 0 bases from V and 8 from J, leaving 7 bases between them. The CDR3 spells CSVEDRTEAFF. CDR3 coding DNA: TGCAGCGTTGAAGACAGAACAGAAGCTTTCTTT.